This is a list of T cell receptor beta chains from one sample in a study of OX40 agonist ivuxolimab in advanced cancers. Generated by immunoSEQ multiplex PCR, the TCRdb table keeps only in-frame clones and is missing some. The repertoire has approximately 59,000 clones, around 81% of them found once; the top ten carry about 4%. The sequencing used CD4+ or CD8+ T cells sorted from blood, collected in a trial of the OX40 agonist ivuxolimab. These receptors were obtained from an adult with an advanced solid tumor such as melanoma, head and neck, liver or kidney cancer. Both conserved end residues are part of each CDR3. D genes are given only for firm matches. The size entry is marked missing in some rows and otherwise reads once, few, many or a size class.

J | V | D | size | DNA | CDR3
TRBJ2-5 | TRBV9 | . | . | TGTGCCAGCAGCGTAGAGCCAGTAGGCCCAGAGGGTGTAGGAGAGACCCAGTACTTC | CASSVEPVGPEGVGETQYF
TRBJ2-1 | TRBV15 | TRBD2 | . | TGTGCCACCAGCAGGACTAGCGGGAGCCCCTACAATGAGCAGTTCTTC | CATSRTSGSPYNEQFF
TRBJ2-1 | TRBV4-3 | TRBD2 | once | TGCGCCAGCAGCCAAGGGGGAGCGGGAGTGGGTGAGCAGTTCTTC | CASSQGGAGVGEQFF
TRBJ2-7 | TRBV7-9 | . | . | TGTGCCAGCAGCTCTGGTTCCTCCTACGAGCAGTACTTC | CASSSGSSYEQYF
TRBJ2-4 | TRBV28 | . | . | TGTGCCAGCAGTTCGATAGCGGAGTTAGCCAAAAACATTCAGTACTTC | CASSSIAELAKNIQYF
TRBJ2-1 | TRBV28 | . | . | TGTGCCAGCAGTTTCCCGGGAGTCTACAATGAGCAGTTCTTC | CASSFPGVYNEQFF
TRBJ2-1 | TRBV5-1 | TRBD1 | . | TGCGCCAGCAGCTTAGACAGGGGGCGCCAGGAGCAGTTCTTC | CASSLDRGRQEQFF
TRBJ2-7 | TRBV4-3 | . | . | TGCGCCAGCAGCCAAGAGACCTGGGGTGAGCAGTACTTC | CASSQETWGEQYF
TRBJ2-1 | TRBV28 | . | . | TGTGCCAGCAGGGGGCTGTACAATGAGCAGTTCTTC | CASRGLYNEQFF
TRBJ2-7 | TRBV4-1 | . | . | TGCGCCAGCAGCCAAGTGGACCAGGAATCCTACGAGCAGTACTTC | CASSQVDQESYEQYF
TRBJ1-2 | TRBV6-1 | TRBD1 | . | TGTGCCAGCAGTGAAGCTGGCGACAGGGTAGAGGGCTACACCTTC | CASSEAGDRVEGYTF
TRBJ2-7 | TRBV18 | TRBD2 | . | TGTGCCAGCTCACCAGGGACTAGCTCCTACGAGCAGTACTTC | CASSPGTSSYEQYF
TRBJ2-3 | TRBV5-4 | . | . | TGTGCCAGCAGTCTGCAACCGACTAGCACAGATACGCAGTATTTT | CASSLQPTSTDTQYF
TRBJ2-2 | TRBV7-2 | . | . | TGTGCCACCGACAGGAGTGGACTACCAACTACCGGGGAGCTGTTTTTT | CATDRSGLPTTGELFF